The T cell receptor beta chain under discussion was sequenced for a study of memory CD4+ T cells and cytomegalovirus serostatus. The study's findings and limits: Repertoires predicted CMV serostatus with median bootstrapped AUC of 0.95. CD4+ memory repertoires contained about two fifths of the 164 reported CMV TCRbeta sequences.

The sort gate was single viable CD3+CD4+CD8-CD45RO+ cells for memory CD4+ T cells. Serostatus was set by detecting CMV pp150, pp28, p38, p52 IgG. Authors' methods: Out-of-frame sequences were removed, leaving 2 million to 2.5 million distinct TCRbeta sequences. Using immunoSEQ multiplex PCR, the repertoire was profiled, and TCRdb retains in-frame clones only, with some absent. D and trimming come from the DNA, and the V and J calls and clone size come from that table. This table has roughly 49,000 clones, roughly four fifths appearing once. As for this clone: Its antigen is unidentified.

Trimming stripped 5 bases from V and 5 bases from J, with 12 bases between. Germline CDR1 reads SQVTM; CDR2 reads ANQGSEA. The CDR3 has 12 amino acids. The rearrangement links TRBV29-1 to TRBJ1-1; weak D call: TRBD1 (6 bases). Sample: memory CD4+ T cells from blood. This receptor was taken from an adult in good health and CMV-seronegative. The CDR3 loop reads CSVKGVGTEAFF. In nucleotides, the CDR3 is TGCAGCGTTAAGGGGGTAGGAACTGAAGCTTTCTTT. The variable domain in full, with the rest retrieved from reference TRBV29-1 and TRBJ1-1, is SAVISQKPSRDICQRGTSLTIQCQVDSQVTMMFWYRQQPGQSLTLIATANQGSEATYESGFVIDKFPISRPNLTFSTLTVSNMSPEDSSIYLCSVKGVGTEAFFGQGTRLTVV.